A selection of T cell receptor beta chains follows, all from one sample in a study of T cell responses to AZD1222 COVID-19 vaccine. Sequencing was performed with immunoSEQ multiplex PCR; in TCRdb, only in-frame clones are kept and a portion is missing. The top ten clones hold 6.9% of a sample with 70,000 to 95,000 clones, about 90% of them seen once. Sequencing used peripheral blood, obtained 28 days after the second AZD1222 dose. These TCRs come from an adult who received the AZD1222 COVID-19 vaccine. The CDR3 runs from the conserved cysteine through the conserved F or W. Each record gives: CDR3 protein, V gene.

CASSQDREDTEAFF,TRBV14
CASRTGLAGFYNEQFF,TRBV5-1
CASSSDTGELFF,TRBV7-2
CSVGGTEASYEQYF,TRBV29-1
CASSLVGPQPQHF,TRBV5-1
CSVGRGAYYNEQFF,TRBV29-1
CATSRDRIGGETKHF,TRBV15
CASSLDFGTEAFF,TRBV11-3
CASSLGDNPSYNEQLF,TRBV5-8
CASSEVVDSQAEAFF,TRBV6-1
CSVEDLQGRGNYGYTF,TRBV29-1
CASSKDRMNTEAFF,TRBV18
CASSQGRGSYYGYTF,TRBV4-1
CASSLGSSSGAYEQYF,TRBV7-2
CATSKISQGSYGYTF,TRBV15
CASSLARGPTNTGELFF,TRBV5-1
CASSPGGSNGYTF,TRBV6-5
CASSQVRNEQFF,TRBV3-1/TRBV3-2
CASRLAGAYEQYF,TRBV2
CASGGLHEQYF,TRBV27
CASSEMDYGYTF,TRBV3-1/TRBV3-2
CASRPSSYEQYF,TRBV6-6
CASSEDRGQETQYF,TRBV2
CASSEGAGAHHTQYF,TRBV2
CASSLDRGTEAFF,TRBV5-1
CASSPSTGASGNTIYF,TRBV18
CASSLRAENTGELFF,TRBV6-4
CATSDLQGADTQYF,TRBV24-1
CASRPERESLFRDTQYF,TRBV7-9
CASSSQTYGYTF,TRBV7-2
CASSPLAEGREAFF,TRBV27
CASSQVLGGRGTGELFF,TRBV3-1/TRBV3-2
CASSEGSVTEAFF,TRBV5-1
CASSLVPSYTQYF,TRBV5-4
CAWSGGIYGYTF,TRBV30
CATSDLRTGVTDTQYF,TRBV24-1
CARKGRTTSGETYEQYF,TRBV21-1
CAWSEIGDTQYF,TRBV30
CASSYGGAGEKLFF,TRBV6-5
CASSDRAGVEQYF,TRBV25-1
CASREQGTANEKLFF,TRBV2